A single sample gave rise to the 21 T cell receptor beta chains below, sequenced in a study of shared clonotypes between healthy human individuals. CD45RO-negative CD8 cells positively selected for CCR7 made up the naive population, which excluded terminally differentiated effector memory CD45RA+ cells. Produced via immunoSEQ multiplex PCR; TCRdb's table is partial and in-frame only. This table holds some 740,000 clones, about 91% found once. The sample comprised naive CD8+ T cells sorted from blood. These receptors originate from a young man in good health.

Details on this clone: At one boundary the junction diverges from the germline segment, which might be a read error. This rearrangement joins TRBV12-5 to TRBJ1-1; the D gene is possibly TRBD1 (5 bases). The CDR3 contains 12 residues. In germline, CDR1 is LGHNT, CDR2 FRNRAP. The CDR3 reads CASGFGTGHADF. The DNA for the CDR3 is TGTGCTAGTGGTTTTGGTACGGGGCATGCGGACTTT.

The chain has TRBV28 and TRBJ2-7; no clear D gene. Trimming took 2 bases from V and 4 from J, leaving 12 bases between them. CDR1 and CDR2 from the germline V gene are MDHEN and SYDVKM. This CDR3 comprises 14 residues. The CDR3 loop reads CASSLMEQQYEQYF. The CDR3, as DNA: TGTGCCAGCAGTTTAATGGAACAACAATACGAGCAGTACTTC.

V gene TRBV28 combines with J gene TRBJ2-2; D gene uncertain. This CDR3 has 14 amino acids. Germline assignment: CDR1 MDHEN and CDR2 SYDVKM. V shed 8 bases and J shed 3 bases, with 13 bases lying between them. The CDR3 nucleotides are TGTGCCAGCTTCGGAGCCGTGGACACCGGGGAGCTGTTTTTT. Residues: CASFGAVDTGELFF.

The chain carries TRBV19 and TRBJ2-7, with 7 bases lining up with TRBD1. The CDR3 covers 15 residues. Germline V CDR1 and CDR2: LNHDA, SQIVND (reference sequence). The V segment lost 7 bases and the J segment 2 bases; nucleotides outside the gene matches: 11. CDR3 amino acids: CASKEGEGGPYEQYF. The CDR3 DNA sequence: TGTGCCAGTAAAGAGGGGGAAGGGGGCCCCTACGAGCAGTACTTC.

In its sample, this clone was seen once. This chain links TRBV9 with TRBJ1-2, with 8 bases identical to TRBD1. V shed 4 bases, J shed 2 bases, and the junction held 7 bases outside the gene matches. Germline V lookup: CDR1 SGDLS, CDR2 YYNGEE. This CDR3 is 15 amino acids long. CDR3 sequence (DNA): TGTGCCAGCAGCACAGGACAGGGATCGAACTATGGCTACACCTTC. This encodes CASSTGQGSNYGYTF. The complete variable domain, with remaining parts taken from reference TRBV9 and TRBJ1-2, reads DSGVTQTPKHLITATGQRVTLRCSPRSGDLSVYWYQQSLDQGLQFLIQYYNGEERAKGNILERFSAQQFPDLHSELNLSSLELGDSALYFCASSTGQGSNYGYTFGSGTRLTVV.

The gene calls are TRBV21-1 and TRBJ2-7; the table's D call of TRBD2 was not tested on the DNA. TRBV21-1 is a listed pseudogene. The length of the CDR3 is 16 residues. CDR3 region: CASSKGTSGLSYEQYF. In nucleotides, the CDR3 is TGTGCCAGCAGCAAGGGAACTAGCGGGCTCTCCTACGAGCAGTACTTC.

In the case of this clone: The sample holds other DNA sequences that translate to the same CDR3. The rearrangement joins TRBV29-1 to TRBJ2-2; possibly TRBD2 for D (5 bases). Germline CDR1 reads SQVTM; CDR2 reads ANQGSEA. The CDR3 spans 13 residues. The V gene lost 4 bases and the J gene lost 2 bases, with 8 bases spanning the gap. The CDR3 region is CSVVAGNTGELFF. In DNA form, the CDR3 reads TGCAGCGTTGTCGCGGGCAACACCGGGGAGCTGTTTTTT.

V usage is TRBV4-3 and J usage is TRBJ2-7, with D unresolved. The CDR3 consists of 17 residues. Germline V gives CDR1 LGHNA, CDR2 YSLEER. V lost 0 bases and J lost 0, with 15 bases in between. The CDR3 here is CASSQDVVAEISYEQYF. In nucleotides, the CDR3 is TGCGCCAGCAGCCAAGACGTAGTGGCAGAAATCTCCTACGAGCAGTACTTC.

The gene calls are TRBV4-1 and TRBJ1-3; no clear D gene. In germline, CDR1 is MGHRA, CDR2 YSYEKL. The germline V and J ends were trimmed by 0 bases and 8 bases, with 11 bases remaining between them. The CDR3 runs 14 residues. The CDR3 DNA follows: TGCGCCAGCAGCCAAGAGACCCTACGAGACACCATATATTTT. Protein sequence: CASSQETLRDTIYF.

This clone was counted a few times. The J gene is TRBJ2-1, the V gene TRBV2; D remains ambiguous. The CDR3 is made up of 9 amino acids. In germline, CDR1 is SNHLY, CDR2 FYNNEI. Trimming cost V 7 bases and J 12 bases, with 7 bases left between them. DNA of the CDR3: TGTGCCAGCAAGACTGGGCAGTTCTTC. It yields the protein CASKTGQFF.

The chain uses TRBV6-5 and TRBJ2-7; 8 nucleotides align to TRBD2. The CDR3 is 15 residues long. The junction had 7 bases not matched to a gene; V was cut back by 1 base and J by 5 bases. Per the germline V gene, CDR1 is MNHEY and CDR2 is SVGAGI. The CDR3 loop reads CASSYYKGLGNEQYF. DNA of the CDR3: TGTGCCAGCAGTTACTACAAGGGACTAGGAAACGAGCAGTACTTC.

This chain connects TRBV28 to TRBJ2-1; a weak D match, TRBD1 (6 bases). V dropped 3 bases and J dropped 0 bases, with 9 bases sitting between them. CDR1 is MDHEN and CDR2 is SYDVKM in the germline V gene. This CDR3 has 15 amino acids. The CDR3 DNA sequence: TGTGCCAGCAGTTTTGACAGGAGCTCCTACAATGAGCAGTTCTTC. Residues: CASSFDRSSYNEQFF.

This clone occurred once. This chain uses TRBV7-9 with TRBJ2-5, with D possibly TRBD1 on 5 matching bases. V shed 4 bases and J shed 4 bases, with 7 bases lying between them. The CDR3 sequence is 12 residues long. The V gene's germline CDR1 is SEHNR and CDR2 FQNEAQ (reference sequence). The CDR3 region is CASSWTRETQYF. The CDR3 DNA is TGTGCCAGCAGCTGGACACGAGAGACCCAGTACTTC.

The chain employs TRBV2 and TRBJ2-3; TRBD1 matches 8 bases. Germline V lookup: CDR1 SNHLY, CDR2 FYNNEI. The J segment lost 1 base and the V segment lost 2 bases, leaving 5 bases of the junction unmatched. CDR3 length: 16 residues. The CDR3 loop is CASSEYDRGGTDTQYF. In nucleotides, the CDR3 is TGTGCCAGCAGTGAATACGACAGGGGAGGCACAGATACGCAGTATTTT.

V is TRBV5-4 and J is TRBJ2-7; the D is unclear. CDR1 and CDR2 from the germline V gene are SGHNT and YYREEE (reference sequence). The CDR3 is 13 amino acids. Trimming left V 3 bases short and J 4 bases short, with 11 bases between. The CDR3 region is CASSSSPTYEQYF. The DNA for the CDR3 is TGTGCCAGCAGCTCCTCACCAACATACGAGCAGTACTTC.

This sequence joins TRBV11-2 and TRBJ2-7; D could derive from TRBD1 or TRBD2 (5 bases each). This CDR3 spans 15 amino acids. Germline CDR1 SGHAT, CDR2 FQNNGV. Trimming took off 8 bases at V and 3 bases at J, with 20 bases between the two ends. The CDR3 DNA reads as TGTGCCAGCTCACCTCATCATATGGGGGACTACGAGCAGTACTTC. Translating it yields CASSPHHMGDYEQYF.

The J gene is TRBJ2-3, the V gene TRBV19; perhaps TRBD1 as D (5 bases). V was clipped by 5 bases and J by 6 bases, with 12 bases between them. This CDR3 is 13 amino acids long. CDR1 and CDR2 from the germline V gene are LNHDA and SQIVND (reference sequence). The CDR3 DNA is TGTGCCAGTAGTCCCAGGCCAGGGGATACGCAGTATTTT. It yields the protein CASSPRPGDTQYF.

The chain carries TRBV27 and TRBJ2-3, with 9 bases matching TRBD2. Per germline, CDR1 MNHEY and CDR2 SMNVEV (reference sequence). After removal of 1 base from V and 2 bases from J, the junction contained 7 bases not matched to a gene. The CDR3 extends over 17 amino acids. DNA of the CDR3: TGTGCCAGCAGTTTATTGAGCTCTAGCGGGATCACAGATACGCAGTATTTT. This encodes CASSLLSSSGITDTQYF.

In its sample, this clone was seen a few times. The chain joins TRBV7-9 to TRBJ2-2, with D possibly being TRBD1 (6 bases). CDR3 length equals 13 residues. With 6 bases removed from V and 4 bases from J, the gap between germline ends came to 9 bases. Germline CDR1 and CDR2: SEHNR and FQNEAQ (reference sequence). CDR3: CASRDSSTGELFF. The CDR3 DNA is TGTGCCAGCAGGGACAGTAGCACCGGGGAGCTGTTTTTT.

The rearrangement uses TRBV7-7 and TRBJ2-7; 7 positions match TRBD1. The CDR3 has 13 residues. Trimming took 5 bases from V and 4 from J; bases not matched to a gene: 5. Germline V CDR1 and CDR2: SSHAT, FNYEAQ (reference sequence). In DNA form, the CDR3 reads TGTGCCAGCAGCCAAGGGACAGCTTACGAGCAGTACTTC. Its protein is CASSQGTAYEQYF.

This clone occurred once. With a much larger clone just one base away, this may be a read error. The genes are TRBV6-5 and TRBJ1-5, with 8 nucleotides matching TRBD1. CDR3 size: 14 residues. Germline V gene lookup returns CDR1 MNHEY and CDR2 SVGAGI. Written as DNA, the CDR3 is TGTGCCGGCAGCCCCACAGGGGGGGGTCAGCCCCAGCATTTT. It translates to CAGSPTGGGQPQHF.